This T cell receptor (beta chain) stems from a study of T cell responses to AZD1222 COVID-19 vaccine. About this clone: Its antigen is not known.

CDR1 and CDR2 from the germline V gene are MNHEY and SMNVEV (reference sequence). The V end lost 3 bases, the J end lost 2 bases, and 6 bases lay between the germline ends. The CDR3 consists of 13 residues. Assay: immunoSEQ multiplex PCR; the TCRdb copy retains only in-frame clones and omits some. This table holds around 100,000 clones, roughly 89% found once. Study-level points and caveats: The study identified only a handful of AZD1222 recipients as seropositive at baseline. Breadth and depth of Spike-specific TCRs rose after two AZD1222 doses. Of spike-specific TCRs, nearly half reportedly target regions left unmutated in variants.

The chain uses TRBV27 and TRBJ2-3; D gene ambiguous. Here the sequenced sample was peripheral blood, taken on day 0 of AZD1222 vaccination. The source is an adult in good health. Here the CDR3 reads CASSFSPTDTQYF. The CDR3, as DNA: TGTGCCAGCAGTTTCTCCCCCACAGATACGCAGTATTTT.